The rows below give T cell receptor beta chains drawn from one sample of a study of CD8 T cells in Susac syndrome. Using its own MiXCR run on the immunoSEQ multiplex PCR reads, TCRdb lists one record per CDR3 protein. The table records approximately 140,000 distinct CDR3 sequences, 94% of them present only once. Material: CD8+ T cells from PBMCs. The receptors here all came from a human donor in good health. The CDR3 runs from the conserved cysteine through the conserved F or W. Fields, in order: V gene, J gene, CDR3 protein.

TRBV4-1,TRBJ2-7,CASSQLAGGFIEQYF
TRBV11-2,TRBJ1-4,CASSSLIREKLFF
TRBV27,TRBJ2-1,CASSFLVGLKAPNEQFF
TRBV5-6,TRBJ1-2,CASSLGQGNFYTF
TRBV19,TRBJ2-1,CASSIDRGRGDEQFF
TRBV24-1,TRBJ2-1,CATSEVYNEQFF
TRBV30,TRBJ2-1,CAWSPQQNNEQFF
TRBV16,TRBJ1-1,CASSQLAVEAFF
TRBV27,TRBJ2-1,CASSRQRERYNEQFF
TRBV27,TRBJ2-6,CASSFWADGANVLTF
TRBV14,TRBJ2-1,CASSRTYNEQFF
TRBV27,TRBJ1-1,CASSLSPEMNTEAFF
TRBV13,TRBJ2-7,CASSQERDYEQYF
TRBV29-1,TRBJ2-1,CSVDGGLAGDDEQFF
TRBV20-1,TRBJ2-2,CSAGGQNTGELFF
TRBV2,TRBJ2-1,CASRGPNEDEQFF
TRBV7-2,TRBJ2-7,CASSLTDGGYEQYF
TRBV7-9,TRBJ2-7,CASSPVGLGYEQYF
TRBV4-2,TRBJ2-7,CASSQAKIGRHEQYF
TRBV4-3,TRBJ1-2,CASSQDPGPDGYTF
TRBV27,TRBJ1-2,CASSPLPAYGYTF
TRBV20-1,TRBJ2-1,CSALQDGEYNEQFF
TRBV13,TRBJ2-2,CASSLFRLGTQELAATGELFF
TRBV15,TRBJ2-5,CATSRDFILMEETQYF
TRBV7-8,TRBJ2-7,CASSEEGQGYYEQYF
TRBV5-6,TRBJ2-1,CASSVSDNEQFF
TRBV29-1,TRBJ2-2,CSAGTSGDGGELFF
TRBV29-1,TRBJ1-1,CSGGQAMNTEAFF
TRBV6-7,TRBJ2-5,CASSNRLAANQETQYF
TRBV19,TRBJ2-1,CASSIGLANNEQFF
TRBV6-2/TRBV6-3,TRBJ2-7,CASIGLVGEQYF
TRBV7-9,TRBJ2-1,CASSLLGPKRNEQFF
TRBV9,TRBJ2-1,CASSVATPTEQFF
TRBV27,TRBJ2-1,CASSLGAAYNEQFF
TRBV6-1,TRBJ2-5,CASRPGGGAYQETQYF
TRBV29-1,TRBJ2-7,CSVVSSQYYEQYF
TRBV6-5,TRBJ2-5,CASRPGDETQYF
TRBV27,TRBJ2-4,CASSLSWQLPPAKNIQYF
TRBV13,TRBJ2-1,CASSLAALSSYNEQFF
TRBV27,TRBJ2-7,CASSLGMNYEQYF
TRBV7-9,TRBJ2-1,CASSLSARGYNEQFF
TRBV7-9,TRBJ2-4,CASSLGQAKNIQYF
TRBV9,TRBJ2-1,CASSVGTTAVGEQFF
TRBV15,TRBJ2-7,CATSKLAEEQYF
TRBV7-8,TRBJ1-5,CASSSAGIGNQPQHF
TRBV5-4,TRBJ2-7,CASSRLGIEQYF
TRBV4-3,TRBJ1-3,CASSPLTGLSGNTIYF
TRBV29-1,TRBJ2-2,CSVEGPTGELFF
TRBV30,TRBJ2-1,CAWGGGDYLLDEQFF